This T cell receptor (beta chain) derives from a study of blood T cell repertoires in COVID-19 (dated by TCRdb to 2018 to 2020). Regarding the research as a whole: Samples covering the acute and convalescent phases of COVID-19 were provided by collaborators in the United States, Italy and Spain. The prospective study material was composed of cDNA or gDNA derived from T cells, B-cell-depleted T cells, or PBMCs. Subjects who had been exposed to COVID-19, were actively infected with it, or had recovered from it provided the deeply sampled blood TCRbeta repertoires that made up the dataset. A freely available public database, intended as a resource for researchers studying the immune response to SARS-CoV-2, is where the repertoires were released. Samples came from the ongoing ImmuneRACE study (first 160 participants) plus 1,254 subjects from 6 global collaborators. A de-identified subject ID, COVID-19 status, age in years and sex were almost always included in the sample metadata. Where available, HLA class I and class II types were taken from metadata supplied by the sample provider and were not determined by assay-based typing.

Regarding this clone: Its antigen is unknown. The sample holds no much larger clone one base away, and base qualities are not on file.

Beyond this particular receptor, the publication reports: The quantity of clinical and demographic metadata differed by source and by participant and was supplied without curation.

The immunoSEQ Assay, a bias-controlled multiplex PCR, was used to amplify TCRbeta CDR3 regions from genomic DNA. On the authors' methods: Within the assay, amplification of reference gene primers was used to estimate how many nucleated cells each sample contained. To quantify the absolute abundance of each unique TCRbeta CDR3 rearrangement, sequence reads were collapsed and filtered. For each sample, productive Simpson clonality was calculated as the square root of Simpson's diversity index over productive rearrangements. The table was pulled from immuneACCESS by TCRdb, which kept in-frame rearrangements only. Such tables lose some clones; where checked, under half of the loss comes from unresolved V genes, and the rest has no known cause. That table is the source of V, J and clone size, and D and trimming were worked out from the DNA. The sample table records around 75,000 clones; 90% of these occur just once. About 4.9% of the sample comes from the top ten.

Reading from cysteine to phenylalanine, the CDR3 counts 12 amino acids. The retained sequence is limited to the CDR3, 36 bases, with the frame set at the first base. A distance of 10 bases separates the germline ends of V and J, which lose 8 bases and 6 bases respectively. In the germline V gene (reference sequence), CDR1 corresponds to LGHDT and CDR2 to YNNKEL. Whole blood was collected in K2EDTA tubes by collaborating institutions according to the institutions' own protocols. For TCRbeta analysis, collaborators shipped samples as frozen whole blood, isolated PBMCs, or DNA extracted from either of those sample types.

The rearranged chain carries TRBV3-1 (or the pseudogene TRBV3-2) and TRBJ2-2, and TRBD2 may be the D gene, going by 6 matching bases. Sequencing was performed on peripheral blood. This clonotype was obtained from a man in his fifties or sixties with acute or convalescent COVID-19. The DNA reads TGTGCCAGCGCCGGGACTTCCGGGGAGCTGTTTTTT. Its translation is CASAGTSGELFF.